This T cell receptor beta chain was found in a study of Ad26.COV2.S vaccination and SARS-CoV-2 variants. Overall study: In the study, Ad26.COV2.S was injected intramuscularly once, or twice 56 days apart.

Treatment denoted: about 20 received Ad26.COV2.S at low or high dose, single or two shots; about 5 received placebo; per-sample allocation not given. Material that was analyzed had been drawn on day 63 after the first vaccine or placebo injection. Clones were read by immunoSEQ multiplex PCR, and TCRdb kept only the in-frame ones, dropping some. The sample consists of a few hundred thousand clones, roughly 91% of them appearing once. Germline CDR1 MNHNY, CDR2 SVGAGI (reference sequence). This CDR3 contains 15 residues. V was cut by 6 bases and J by 0 bases, with 12 bases left in between. This TCR derives from a person aged 18-60 years who received the Ad26.COV2.S COVID-19 vaccine or a placebo. The rearrangement uses TRBV6-6 and TRBJ2-1; D possibly corresponds to TRBD1 (6 bases). Sequenced material: peripheral blood, taken in a trial of Ad26.COV2.S vaccine versus placebo. The CDR3 protein is CASRAGVDSYNEQFF. The CDR3 DNA is TGTGCCAGCAGAGCAGGGGTTGACTCCTACAATGAGCAGTTCTTC.